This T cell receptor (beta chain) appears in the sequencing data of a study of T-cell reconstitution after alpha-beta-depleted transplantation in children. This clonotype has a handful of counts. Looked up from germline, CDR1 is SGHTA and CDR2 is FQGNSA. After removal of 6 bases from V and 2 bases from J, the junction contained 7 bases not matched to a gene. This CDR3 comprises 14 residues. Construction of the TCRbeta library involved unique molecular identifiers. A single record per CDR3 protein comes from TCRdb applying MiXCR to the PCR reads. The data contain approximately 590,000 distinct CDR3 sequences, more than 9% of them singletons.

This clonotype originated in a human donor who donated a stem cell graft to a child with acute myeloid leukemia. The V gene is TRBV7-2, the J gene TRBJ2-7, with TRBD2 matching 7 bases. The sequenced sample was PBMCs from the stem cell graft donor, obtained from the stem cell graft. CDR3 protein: CASRETSVPYEQYF. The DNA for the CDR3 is TGTGCCAGCAGGGAAACTAGCGTGCCCTACGAGCAGTACTTC.